The 30 T cell receptor beta chains given below trace back to one sample, sequenced in a study of blood T cell repertoires in COVID-19. Using immunoSEQ multiplex PCR, the repertoire was profiled, and TCRdb retains in-frame clones only, with some absent. The table lists about 170,000 clones, about 86% of them singletons. Sequenced: peripheral blood. Every receptor here comes from a human donor with acute or convalescent COVID-19. The donor label of this sample is uncertain.

This clone was observed a single time. The chain joins TRBV7-6 to TRBJ2-7; 9 bases align to TRBD2. The CDR3 is 18 residues long. Trimming took 5 bases from V and 2 from J; bases not matched to a gene: 16. From germline, CDR1 is SGHVS and CDR2 FNYEAQ. The chain's CDR3 is CASSLGSSGSYLTYEQYF. The CDR3, as DNA: TGTGCCAGCAGCCTCGGGAGTAGCGGGAGCTACCTTACCTACGAGCAGTACTTC.

This chain links TRBV5-6 with TRBJ2-1, with 8 bases fitting TRBD2. Per the germline V gene, CDR1 is SGHDT and CDR2 is YYEEEE. The V and J ends lost 0 bases and 8 bases, in that order; junction bases with no gene match: 7. This CDR3 spans 15 amino acids. CDR3 nucleotides: TGTGCCAGCAGCTTGGTGGACCGGGAGGGGGATGAGCAGTTCTTC. It codes for CASSLVDREGDEQFF.

The chain employs TRBV4-2 and TRBJ2-1, with 10 bases identical to TRBD2. Germline CDR1 is LGHNA and CDR2 is YNFKEQ. V shed 3 bases, J shed 3 bases, and the junction held 8 bases outside the gene matches. The CDR3 loop spans 17 amino acids. CDR3 sequence: CASSQSTSGTNYNEQFF. The CDR3, as DNA: TGTGCCAGCAGCCAGTCTACTAGCGGGACCAACTACAATGAGCAGTTCTTC.

The J gene is TRBJ1-1, the V gene TRBV27; no firm D call. The germline V gene has CDR1 MNHEY and CDR2 SMNVEV (reference sequence). V was trimmed by 2 bases and J by 4 bases, leaving 8 bases between them. The CDR3 extends over 13 amino acids. The DNA for the CDR3 is TGTGCCAGCAGTTTAGCGGTGGGCACTGAAGCTTTCTTT. This translates into CASSLAVGTEAFF.

This clone was seen a handful of times. The chain employs TRBV5-6 and TRBJ1-3; D uncertain. Germline V gene data show CDR1 as SGHDT and CDR2 as YYEEEE. The V gene lost 7 bases and the J gene lost 3 bases, with 11 bases spanning the gap. The CDR3 runs to 13 residues. The CDR3 here is CASLRAVGNTIYF. As DNA, the CDR3 is TGTGCCAGCCTTCGCGCGGTTGGAAACACCATATATTTT.

The chain combines TRBV28 with TRBJ2-4, with 7 bases that match TRBD1. V dropped 10 bases and J dropped 6; count of bases not matched to a gene: 9. There are 13 residues in the CDR3. The germline V gene has CDR1 MDHEN and CDR2 SYDVKM. The CDR3 DNA follows: TGTGCCACTCTACAGGGGATGGGAAACATTCAGTACTTC. As protein: CATLQGMGNIQYF. Complete variable domain (other parts from reference TRBV28 and TRBJ2-4): DVKVTQSSRYLVKRTGEKVFLECVQDMDHENMFWYRQDPGLGLRLIYFSYDVKMKEKGDIPEGYSVSREKKERFSLILESASTNQTSMYLCATLQGMGNIQYFGAGTRLSVL.

The rearrangement joins TRBV27 to TRBJ2-5; D is unclear. The CDR3 consists of 12 residues. CDR1 is MNHEY and CDR2 is SMNVEV in the germline V gene (reference sequence). The V end lost 8 bases, the J end lost 0 bases, and 7 bases lay between the germline ends. The CDR3 DNA reads TGTGCCAGCCCCCTGTACCAAGAGACCCAGTACTTC. It translates to CASPLYQETQYF.

This chain links TRBV12-3 or TRBV12-4 with TRBJ2-1; D gene uncertain. The CDR3 length is 12 residues. V dropped 2 bases and J dropped 8 bases, with 7 bases sitting between them. CDR3: CASSLLGDEQFF. The DNA of the CDR3 is TGTGCCAGCAGTTTATTGGGCGATGAGCAGTTCTTC.

The V and J genes are TRBV30 and TRBJ1-1; the D is unclear. The CDR3 is 13 residues long. The V gene's germline CDR1 is GTSNPN and CDR2 SVGIG (reference sequence). V shed 6 bases and J shed 6 bases, with 17 bases lying between them. CDR3 region: CACSQPWRAEAFF. For the CDR3, the DNA is TGTGCCTGTTCACAGCCCTGGCGGGCTGAAGCTTTCTTT.

V gene TRBV10-3 combines with J gene TRBJ1-1; 7 bases line up with TRBD1. There are 13 residues in the CDR3. Germline trimming cut 6 bases from V and 1 base from J; bases unmatched to any gene: 2. CDR1 is ENHRY and CDR2 is SYGVKD in the germline V gene. DNA of the CDR3: TGTGCCATCAGCGACAGGGAGAACACTGAAGCTTTCTTT. Translation gives CAISDRENTEAFF.

This clone was seen more than once but under ten times. The chain uses TRBV19 and TRBJ1-1; D not certain. CDR1 and CDR2 (germline): LNHDA, SQIVND (reference sequence). Between the trimmed V and J ends, which lost 3 bases and 0 bases, there was a span of 8 bases. The CDR3 runs to 14 residues. CDR3 sequence reads: CASSIRNMNTEAFF. The CDR3 coding sequence is TGTGCCAGTAGTATCAGGAATATGAACACTGAAGCTTTCTTT.

This chain connects TRBV14 to TRBJ1-6; D unresolved. With 5 bases removed from V and 8 bases from J, the gap between germline ends came to 10 bases. The length of the CDR3 is 13 residues. Germline-derived CDR1 and CDR2 are SGHDN and FVKESK. CDR3 nucleotide sequence: TGTGCCAGCAGCTCCAGGTGGGATTCACCCCTCCACTTT. Translating gives CASSSRWDSPLHF.

This clone was found once. V gene TRBV18 combines with J gene TRBJ1-4, with 8 positions matching TRBD1. In germline, CDR1 is KGHSH, CDR2 LQKENI. V lost 4 bases and J lost 5; bases outside the gene matches: 9. This CDR3 region has 16 residues. CDR3 DNA sequence: TGTGCCAGCTCACAGGACAGGGCGAGCATCAATGAAAAACTGTTTTTT. This gives the protein CASSQDRASINEKLFF.

This chain uses TRBV11-2 with TRBJ2-7, with D uncertain. Germline V gene data show CDR1 as SGHAT and CDR2 as FQNNGV. Trimming stripped 5 bases from V and 3 bases from J, with 17 bases between. This CDR3 has 15 amino acids. The CDR3: CASSREVSAIYEQYF. CDR3 nucleotides: TGTGCCAGCAGCCGTGAGGTCTCCGCCATCTACGAGCAGTACTTC.

V gene TRBV28 combines with J gene TRBJ2-7; tentatively, D is TRBD1 (6 bases). V lost 9 bases to trimming and J lost 5 bases, with 20 bases between them. CDR3 length: 14 residues. From germline, CDR1 is MDHEN and CDR2 SYDVKM. The CDR3 is CASSTGHRNDEQYF. DNA of the CDR3: TGTGCCAGTTCTACGGGACATAGAAACGACGAGCAGTACTTC.

V is TRBV20-1 and J is TRBJ2-1; possibly TRBD2 for D (6 bases). The CDR3 is 10 amino acids. Trimming took off 5 bases at V and 10 bases at J, with 9 bases between the two ends. CDR1 is DFQATT, CDR2 SNEGSKA, per germline (reference sequence). The DNA of the CDR3 is TGCAGTGCTGGACTATTCGAGCAGTTCTTC. Translated, it gives CSAGLFEQFF.

This clone was counted between two and nine times. This rearrangement joins TRBV6-1 to TRBJ2-1; TRBD2 aligns across 9 bases. Trimming took 3 bases from V and 2 from J; bases not matched to a gene: 2. CDR3 length: 15 amino acids. Germline CDR1 MNHNS, CDR2 SASEGT. In nucleotides, the CDR3 is TGTGCCAGCAGTGATGCTAGCGGGACCTACAATGAGCAGTTCTTC. This codes for CASSDASGTYNEQFF.

This clone has only a few counts. This chain uses TRBV19 with TRBJ2-7; a weak D match, TRBD1 (5 bases). Trimming removed 4 bases from V and 7 bases from J, with 11 bases in between. Germline lookup yields CDR1 LNHDA and CDR2 SQIVND (reference sequence). The CDR3 loop spans 12 amino acids. The CDR3 region is CASSTTQGEQYF. CDR3 bases: TGTGCCAGTAGTACAACCCAGGGAGAGCAGTACTTC.

The chain recombines TRBV30 with TRBJ2-1, with D perhaps matching TRBD1 (6 bases). This CDR3 is 11 amino acids long. Looked up from germline, CDR1 is GTSNPN and CDR2 is SVGIG (reference sequence). V lost 2 bases to trimming and J lost 9 bases, with 8 bases between them. CDR3 amino acids: CAWSPGAEQFF. The CDR3 DNA sequence: TGTGCCTGGAGTCCAGGGGCTGAGCAGTTCTTC.

The chain has TRBV25-1 and TRBJ2-7; D possibly corresponds to TRBD1 (6 bases). This CDR3 contains 13 residues. With 6 bases removed from V and 2 bases from J, the gap between germline ends came to 11 bases. Germline CDR1 is MGHDK and CDR2 is SYGVNS. This CDR3 reads CASRPGTTYEQYF. CDR3 bases: TGTGCCAGCAGGCCCGGGACAACCTACGAGCAGTACTTC.

The chain links TRBV6-6 to TRBJ1-1, with unresolved D. This CDR3 has 13 amino acids. CDR1 MNHNY and CDR2 SVGAGI come from the germline V gene (reference sequence). The V gene lost 5 bases and the J gene lost 0 bases, with 7 bases spanning the gap. CDR3 sequence reads: CASSPPLNTEAFF. The CDR3 DNA sequence: TGTGCCAGCAGTCCCCCATTGAACACTGAAGCTTTCTTT.

The rearrangement uses TRBV4-1 and TRBJ2-2; tentative D call: TRBD1 (5 bases). The CDR3 is 15 residues long. The V end lost 1 base, the J end lost 1 base, and 7 bases lay between the germline ends. Germline V gene sequence: CDR1 MGHRA, CDR2 YSYEKL. The CDR3 DNA sequence: TGCGCCAGCAGCCAAGGACAGCTGAACACCGGGGAGCTGTTTTTT. The encoded protein is CASSQGQLNTGELFF.

The chain has TRBV5-4 and TRBJ1-2; 7 nucleotides align to TRBD1. CDR3 size: 14 residues. Germline V gene lookup returns CDR1 SGHNT and CDR2 YYREEE (reference sequence). V dropped 4 bases and J dropped 10; count of bases not matched to a gene: 13. The CDR3 protein is CASSLDNSQGYYTF. CDR3 in DNA: TGTGCCAGCAGCCTCGACAACTCACAGGGGTACTACACCTTC.

The rearrangement links TRBV5-1 to TRBJ2-1, with 10 bases fitting TRBD1. The length of the CDR3 is 16 residues. CDR1 and CDR2 from the germline V gene are SGHRS and YFSETQ. The V and J ends lost 4 bases and 1 base, in that order; junction bases with no gene match: 5. CDR3 nucleotides: TGCGCCAGCAGCCCCGGGACAGGGGAGTCCTACAATGAGCAGTTCTTC. It translates to CASSPGTGESYNEQFF. Drawing the rest from reference TRBV5-1 and TRBJ2-1, the complete variable domain is KAGVTQTPRYLIKTRGQQVTLSCSPISGHRSVSWYQQTPGQGLQFLFEYFSETQRNKGNFPGRFSGRQFSNSRSEMNVSTLELGDSALYLCASSPGTGESYNEQFFGPGTRLTVL.

This clone has just one count. The V and J genes are TRBV28 and TRBJ2-2; 9 bases fit TRBD2. This CDR3 spans 16 amino acids. Unmatched junction bases numbered 6, after V lost 2 bases and J lost 5 bases. Germline lookup yields CDR1 MDHEN and CDR2 SYDVKM. The CDR3: CASSLAGGLRTGELFF. CDR3 in DNA: TGTGCCAGCAGTTTAGCGGGAGGGCTGAGAACCGGGGAGCTGTTTTTT.

The chain has TRBV7-3 and TRBJ2-2; maybe TRBD1 (6 bases). The CDR3 is made up of 16 amino acids. V was trimmed by 5 bases and J by 0 bases, leaving 13 bases between them. From germline, CDR1 is SGHTA and CDR2 FQGTGA. The CDR3 is CASSLSGTPNTGELFF. CDR3 coding DNA: TGTGCCAGCAGCCTGTCCGGGACACCGAACACCGGGGAGCTGTTTTTT.

The gene calls are TRBV7-9 and TRBJ2-3; TRBD2 matches 12 bases. Germline V CDR1 and CDR2: SEHNR, FQNEAQ (reference sequence). Germline trimming cut 4 bases from V and 5 bases from J; bases unmatched to any gene: 7. This CDR3 has 16 residues. CDR3 loop: CASSWGSSGGGDTQYF. The CDR3 region has the DNA TGTGCCAGCAGCTGGGGATCTAGCGGGGGGGGAGATACGCAGTATTTT.

This chain links TRBV19 with TRBJ1-1, with a possible D match to TRBD1 (6 bases). The CDR3 runs to 17 residues. Trimming removed 5 bases at V and 1 base at J, with 20 bases between. CDR1 is LNHDA, CDR2 SQIVND, per germline (reference sequence). The CDR3 reads CASSVSLGHLSNTEAFF. The CDR3 region has the DNA TGTGCCAGTAGTGTGTCCCTGGGACACCTCTCGAACACTGAAGCTTTCTTT.

The chain combines TRBV3-1 (or the pseudogene TRBV3-2) with TRBJ1-6, with 9 bases lining up with TRBD1. This CDR3 spans 15 amino acids. Germline V CDR1 and CDR2: LGHDT, YNNKEL (reference sequence). The V segment lost 3 bases and the J segment 6 bases; nucleotides outside the gene matches: 3. The CDR3 protein is CASSQMGQGNSPLHF. CDR3 coding DNA: TGTGCCAGCAGCCAGATGGGACAGGGTAATTCACCCCTCCACTTT.

The genes are TRBV18 and TRBJ1-2, with D perhaps TRBD1 (5 bases). Trimming removed 2 bases from V and 6 bases from J, with 13 bases in between. The germline V gene has CDR1 KGHSH and CDR2 LQKENI. This CDR3 contains 14 residues. Here the CDR3 DNA reads TGTGCCAGCTCACCATCAGGGATAGTCGATGGCTACACCTTC. Translating it yields CASSPSGIVDGYTF.